This T cell receptor beta chain was found in a study of blood T cell repertoires in COVID-19. Study as a whole: The study drew acute and convalescent COVID-19 samples from the United States, Italy and Spain.

V was cut by 6 bases and J by 4 bases, with 9 bases left in between. The CDR3 loop spans 12 amino acids. Germline V CDR1 and CDR2: MGHDK, SYGVNS. The repertoire was sequenced with immunoSEQ multiplex PCR; TCRdb's copy has only in-frame clones and lacks some. This table holds some 43,000 clones, around 84% found once. The specimen was peripheral blood. The TCR originated in a man aged 45-65 years with active or convalescent COVID-19. The chain has TRBV25-1 and TRBJ1-1; maybe TRBD1 (6 bases). CDR3 bases: TGTGCCAGCAGGGCAGGGGCCACTGAAGCTTTCTTT. Translating it yields CASRAGATEAFF.